The clone carrying this T cell receptor (beta chain) was picked up many times. This specimen belongs to a study of T-cell reconstitution after alpha-beta-depleted transplantation in children. This sample's TCRbeta library carried unique molecular identifier barcodes. MiXCR, applied by TCRdb to the PCR reads, yields one record per CDR3 protein. The sample contains a few hundred thousand distinct CDR3 sequences, 10% to 15% of which appear only once. This CDR3 is 14 amino acids long. V lost 5 bases and J 5 bases, leaving 15 bases between the germline ends. Per the germline V gene, CDR1 is MDHEN and CDR2 is SYDVKM.

Sequencing was performed on PBMCs, mostly from graft donor cells, taken 360 days after TCRalphabeta/CD19-depleted stem cell transplant. The TCR comes from a male patient aged 5 to 17 who had a stem cell transplant for acute myeloid leukemia, so the T cells may come from the graft donor. The gene calls are TRBV28 and TRBJ2-5; D tentatively reads TRBD1 or TRBD2 (7 bases each). CDR3 in DNA: TGTGCCAGCAGTCATCGACAGGGAGGGGAGACCCAGTACTTC. Translating gives CASSHRQGGETQYF.